This TCR beta chain was found in a study of blood T cell repertoires in COVID-19. Background on the study: Sources were T cells, B-cell-depleted T cells, or PBMCs; the material itself was cDNA or gDNA.

In the case of this clone: Compared with germline, one end of the junction differs, possibly owing to a read error.

CDR3 length: 16 residues. Germline values: CDR1 LGHDT, CDR2 YNNKEL (reference sequence). TCRdb keeps only in-frame clones here, not all; method: immunoSEQ multiplex PCR. Here the sample spans 60,000 to 85,000 clones, 80% being singletons. The chain couples TRBV3-1 (or the pseudogene TRBV3-2) to TRBJ1-2; D is ambiguous. Specimen: peripheral blood. The sequence came from a man in his 70s who had recovered from COVID-19. The CDR3 DNA reads TGTGCCAGCAGCCAAGATCTAAGAAGCAGGAACTCTGGCTACACCTTC. Its translation: CASSQDLRSRNSGYTF.